Presented here are 9 T cell receptor beta chains from one specimen sequenced in a study of blood T cell repertoires in COVID-19. Clones were sequenced by immunoSEQ multiplex PCR, and TCRdb holds only the in-frame ones, with some missing. The data hold under 250,000 clones, with around 88% observed a single time. The sequenced sample consisted of peripheral blood. Receptor source: a woman in her fifties or sixties with acute or convalescent COVID-19.

The chain links TRBV24-1 to TRBJ1-1, with D perhaps TRBD1 (6 bases). The CDR3 has 15 amino acids. The germline gives CDR1 KGHDR, CDR2 SFDVKD. Trimming took off 2 bases at V and 3 bases at J, with 12 bases between the two ends. This chain's CDR3 is CATSDSGDGYTEAFF. The DNA of the CDR3 is TGTGCCACCAGTGATTCAGGGGACGGGTACACTGAAGCTTTCTTT.

This clone has only one observation. Other nucleotide sequences in the sample specify the same CDR3. The rearrangement joins TRBV28 to TRBJ2-5; D may be TRBD1 (5 bases). The CDR3 runs 12 residues. CDR1 and CDR2 from the germline V gene are MDHEN and SYDVKM. The V end lost 5 bases, the J end lost 5 bases, and 9 bases lay between the germline ends. The CDR3: CASSPPGETQYF. The DNA of the CDR3 is TGTGCCAGCAGTCCTCCAGGGGAGACCCAGTACTTC.

The chain employs TRBV24-1 and TRBJ1-1, with D perhaps TRBD1 (5 bases). Germline V gene data show CDR1 as KGHDR and CDR2 as SFDVKD. Trimming cost V 4 bases and J 11 bases, with 16 bases left between them. This CDR3 comprises 13 residues. CDR3 sequence (DNA): TGTGCCACCAGTGACGGCGCGGGGCGTAAGGCTTTCTTT. Protein product: CATSDGAGRKAFF.

The V gene is TRBV3-1 (or the pseudogene TRBV3-2), the J gene TRBJ2-3; 12 bases fit TRBD2. The length of the CDR3 is 16 residues. V was pared by 4 bases and J by 4 bases, with 6 bases of the junction left unmatched. Per the germline V gene, CDR1 is LGHDT and CDR2 is YNNKEL (reference sequence). The CDR3 DNA reads TGTGCCAGCAGCCCCCTAGCGGGAGGGCCATCAGATACGCAGTATTTT. It is translated as CASSPLAGGPSDTQYF.

This clone was detected only a few times. The rearrangement uses TRBV2 and TRBJ2-7, with 9 nucleotides matching TRBD1. The J segment lost 6 bases and the V segment lost 5 bases, leaving 8 bases of the junction unmatched. CDR3 length equals 14 residues. CDR1 is SNHLY and CDR2 is FYNNEI in the germline V gene. CDR3 DNA: TGTGCCAGCAGTTCCGGGACAGGGCAAGTCGAGCAGTACTTC. Translation gives CASSSGTGQVEQYF.

This chain uses TRBV27 with TRBJ1-2; D not resolved. CDR1 is MNHEY and CDR2 is SMNVEV in the germline V gene (reference sequence). The CDR3 spans 14 residues. V lost 2 bases and J 7 bases, leaving 14 bases between the germline ends. The CDR3 loop reads CASSLRFLGSGYTF. The CDR3 DNA reads as TGTGCCAGCAGTTTACGATTCCTGGGGAGTGGCTACACCTTC.

This clone occurred once. The chain is built from TRBV19 and TRBJ2-1; 9 bases fit TRBD2. J was trimmed by 8 bases and V by 5 bases; bases with no gene match: 7. Germline V lookup: CDR1 LNHDA, CDR2 SQIVND (reference sequence). The CDR3 covers 14 residues. Here the CDR3 reads CASSVQREADEQFF. The CDR3 region has the DNA TGTGCCAGTAGTGTCCAGCGGGAGGCCGATGAGCAGTTCTTC.

CDR3 loop: CSAIVGSTQYF. CDR3 nucleotide sequence: TGCAGTGCTATCGTGGGCAGTACCCAGTACTTC. The V and J genes are TRBV20-1 and TRBJ2-5; D gene ambiguous. V was cut by 4 bases and J by 8 bases, with 11 bases left in between. In germline, CDR1 is DFQATT, CDR2 SNEGSKA (reference sequence). The CDR3 is 11 residues long.

This chain connects TRBV15 to TRBJ1-3; D is undetermined. The CDR3 is 15 amino acids. Germline V CDR1 and CDR2: LNHNV, YYDKDF (reference sequence). V lost 8 bases and J lost 1, with 15 bases in between. CDR3 coding DNA: TGTGCCACCTCAGGAGGGCTTGGGTCTGGAAACACCATATATTTT. Amino acids: CATSGGLGSGNTIYF.